This passage covers 29 T cell receptor beta chains from one sample sequenced in a study of Ad26.COV2.S vaccination and SARS-CoV-2 variants. The sample's treatment: around 19 received Ad26.COV2.S at low or high dose, single or two shots; 5 received placebo; per-sample allocation not given. Samples analyzed were those drawn on day 63 after the first vaccine or placebo injection. The table came from immunoSEQ multiplex PCR; TCRdb's copy has only in-frame clones and leaves some out. This table has fewer than 400,000 clones, around four fifths appearing once. The sample in question was peripheral blood, obtained in a trial of Ad26.COV2.S vaccine versus placebo. The receptor source for this set is a person aged 18-60 years who received the Ad26.COV2.S COVID-19 vaccine or a placebo.

This sequence joins TRBV5-1 and TRBJ2-1; maybe TRBD1 (6 bases). CDR1 and CDR2 (germline): SGHRS, YFSETQ. The CDR3 extends over 14 amino acids. V was clipped by 0 bases and J by 4 bases, with 8 bases between them. The CDR3 DNA sequence: TGCGCCAGCAGCTTGGTGGGGGCATACAATGAGCAGTTCTTC. Translation: CASSLVGAYNEQFF.

Points on this clone: This CDR3 is also generated by other DNA sequences in the sample. This chain joins TRBV7-9 and TRBJ2-7; the D is unclear. Germline V CDR1 and CDR2: SEHNR, FQNEAQ (reference sequence). This CDR3 spans 13 amino acids. Trimming left V 5 bases short and J 0 bases short, with 8 bases between. In DNA form, the CDR3 reads TGTGCCAGCAGCGGAGATAGCTCCTACGAGCAGTACTTC. Protein product: CASSGDSSYEQYF.

The J gene is TRBJ2-3, the V gene TRBV5-4; tentative D call: TRBD2 (5 bases). Germline V gene lookup returns CDR1 SGHNT and CDR2 YYREEE (reference sequence). Trimming left V 4 bases short and J 5 bases short, with 14 bases between. This CDR3 is built from 14 residues. CDR3 sequence (DNA): TGTGCCAGCAGCCCCCGGCGGGTGGGAGATACGCAGTATTTT. Protein sequence: CASSPRRVGDTQYF.

The chain employs TRBV4-1 and TRBJ2-5, with D unresolved. With 1 base removed from V and 2 bases from J, the gap between germline ends came to 5 bases. The CDR3 totals 13 residues. The V gene's germline CDR1 is MGHRA and CDR2 YSYEKL. CDR3 DNA sequence: TGCGCCAGCAGCCAAGGGGTACAAGAGACCCAGTACTTC. This sequence encodes CASSQGVQETQYF.

The chain carries TRBV11-3 and TRBJ1-4, with D possibly TRBD1 on 5 matching bases. Germline-derived CDR1 and CDR2 are SGHNT and YENEEA. The CDR3 extends over 14 amino acids. V gave up 6 bases and J gave up 7 bases, with 15 bases separating them. The CDR3 region has the DNA TGTGCCAGCAGAGCCCAGGGTGATAGTGAAAAACTGTTTTTT. Translated, it gives CASRAQGDSEKLFF. The full variable domain, rest sourced from reference TRBV11-3 and TRBJ1-4, is EAGVVQSPRYKIIEKKQPVAFWCNPISGHNTLYWYLQNLGQGPELLIRYENEEAVDDSQLPKDRFSAERLKGVDSTLKIQPAELGDSAVYLCASRAQGDSEKLFFGSGTQLSVL.

The chain carries TRBV6-5 and TRBJ1-2, with D unresolved. Trimming removed 2 bases from V and 4 bases from J, with 11 bases in between. CDR3 length: 14 residues. Per germline, CDR1 MNHEY and CDR2 SVGAGI. Here the CDR3 DNA reads TGTGCCAGCAGTTACAGGGATATGGGCTATGGCTACACCTTC. As protein: CASSYRDMGYGYTF.

A note on this clone: In the same sample, other DNA sequences code for this CDR3. The chain links TRBV5-1 to TRBJ2-5; D is unresolved. CDR1 SGHRS and CDR2 YFSETQ come from the germline V gene. V dropped 2 bases and J dropped 1 base, with 6 bases sitting between them. The CDR3 is made up of 13 amino acids. The chain's CDR3 is CASSLGGQETQYF. CDR3 DNA sequence: TGCGCCAGCAGCTTAGGCGGCCAAGAGACCCAGTACTTC.

The genes are TRBV10-3 and TRBJ1-1; 7 nucleotides agree with TRBD1. The CDR3 is 11 amino acids. Trimming took 9 bases from V and 7 from J; bases not matched to a gene: 5. The germline V gene has CDR1 ENHRY and CDR2 SYGVKD. CDR3 DNA: TGTGCCATTAGACAGGGTGGTGAAGCTTTCTTT. Protein: CAIRQGGEAFF.

The chain is built from TRBV28 and TRBJ2-1, with TRBD1 matching 7 bases. The CDR3 consists of 16 residues. V lost 2 bases to trimming and J lost 7 bases; unmatched junction nucleotides: 11. Germline V gene sequence: CDR1 MDHEN, CDR2 SYDVKM. Here the CDR3 reads CASSLGLGQGVNEQFF. The CDR3 coding sequence is TGTGCCAGCAGTTTAGGATTAGGGCAGGGGGTTAATGAGCAGTTCTTC. Looking up the rest from reference TRBV28 and TRBJ2-1 gives the full variable domain: DVKVTQSSRYLVKRTGEKVFLECVQDMDHENMFWYRQDPGLGLRLIYFSYDVKMKEKGDIPEGYSVSREKKERFSLILESASTNQTSMYLCASSLGLGQGVNEQFFGPGTRLTVL.

In the case of this clone: A read error may account for a junction end that differs from germline. CDR3 sequence reads: CASSGGNPEAFF. Written as DNA, the CDR3 is TGTGCCAGCAGCGGGGGGAACCCTGAAGCTTTCTTT. The chain recombines TRBV5-4 with TRBJ1-1, with D possibly matching TRBD1 (5 bases). Germline V gene lookup returns CDR1 SGHNT and CDR2 YYREEE (reference sequence). There are 12 residues in the CDR3. Together with reference TRBV5-4 and TRBJ1-1, the CDR3 gives the full variable domain: ETGVTQSPTHLIKTRGQQVTLRCSSQSGHNTVSWYQQALGQGPQFIFQYYREEENGRGNFPPRFSGLQFPNYSSELNVNALELDDSALYLCASSGGNPEAFFGQGTRLTVV.

The rearrangement joins TRBV6-6 to TRBJ1-4, with a tentative D call TRBD1 (5 bases). Germline V gene sequence: CDR1 MNHNY, CDR2 SVGAGI (reference sequence). This CDR3 has 15 amino acids. Trimming cost V 5 bases and J 4 bases, with 14 bases left between them. In DNA form, the CDR3 reads TGTGCCAGCAGTCAAACAGGAGGCCTTAATGAAAAACTGTTTTTT. This encodes CASSQTGGLNEKLFF.

The DNA of the CDR3 is TGCGCCAGCAGGAAAGGGACACCAGACACGGGGTATGGCTACACCTTC. Translated, it gives CASRKGTPDTGYGYTF. This chain connects TRBV5-1 to TRBJ1-2; weak D call: TRBD1 (6 bases). This CDR3 comprises 16 residues. The germline V gene encodes CDR1 SGHRS and CDR2 YFSETQ. V lost 5 bases and J lost 5, with 22 bases in between.

This clone was detected once. The gene calls are TRBV4-2 and TRBJ2-5; 8 bases map to TRBD2. The CDR3 is 16 amino acids. J lost 5 bases, V lost 1 base, and 9 bases had no gene match. Germline CDR1 is LGHNA and CDR2 is YNFKEQ. The CDR3 nucleotides are TGTGCCAGCAGCCAAGCGATCGGACTAGCCGGGGAGACCCAGTACTTC. This codes for CASSQAIGLAGETQYF.

This rearrangement joins TRBV27 to TRBJ2-3; 16 positions agree with TRBD2. V dropped 6 bases and J dropped 6; count of bases not matched to a gene: 9. This CDR3 comprises 17 residues. Germline V CDR1 and CDR2: MNHEY, SMNVEV (reference sequence). As DNA, the CDR3 is TGTGCCAGCAGACAGGGACTAGCGGGGGGGCCATCGGATACGCAGTATTTT. It translates to CASRQGLAGGPSDTQYF.

This chain links TRBV7-3 with TRBJ2-3, with 8 nucleotides matching TRBD1. Germline V CDR1 and CDR2: SGHTA, FQGTGA. The V gene end was trimmed by 5 bases and the J gene end by 3 bases; junction bases not matched to a gene: 7. This CDR3 region has 15 residues. The CDR3 is CASSRGQGGTDTQYF. The CDR3 bases are TGTGCCAGCAGCCGAGGACAGGGCGGGACAGATACGCAGTATTTT.

To note about this clone: The same CDR3 also results from other DNA sequences found in this sample. The chain employs TRBV29-1 and TRBJ1-1; TRBD1 matches 9 bases. Germline V gene data show CDR1 as SQVTM and CDR2 as ANQGSEA. Trimming took 1 base from V and 4 from J; bases not matched to a gene: 1. The length of the CDR3 is 13 residues. CDR3 sequence reads: CSVEVTGGTEAFF. The CDR3, as DNA: TGCAGCGTTGAAGTGACAGGGGGCACTGAAGCTTTCTTT.

The chain combines TRBV3-1 (or the pseudogene TRBV3-2) with TRBJ2-7; possible D gene TRBD2, 5 bases. The CDR3 spans 14 residues. Germline assignment: CDR1 LGHDT and CDR2 YNNKEL (reference sequence). V was shortened by 4 bases and J by 0 bases, with 10 bases between the two germline ends. The CDR3 is CASSPTRNSYEQYF. Here the CDR3 DNA reads TGTGCCAGCAGCCCTACTAGAAACTCCTACGAGCAGTACTTC.

The CDR3 nucleotides are TGTGCCAGCACTACGCGGGGGGGCTATGGCTACACCTTC. Amino acids: CASTTRGGYGYTF. J is TRBJ1-2 and V is TRBV3-1 (or the pseudogene TRBV3-2), with TRBD1 as a possible D gene (5 bases). The germline gives CDR1 LGHDT, CDR2 YNNKEL (reference sequence). V was clipped by 7 bases and J by 4 bases, with 13 bases between them. There are 13 residues in the CDR3.

J is TRBJ2-7 and V is TRBV7-9; 7 nucleotides match TRBD1. Germline CDR1 is SEHNR and CDR2 is FQNEAQ (reference sequence). The CDR3 consists of 13 residues. V trimming: 1 base; J trimming: 4 bases; junction bases outside the gene matches: 1. CDR3 DNA: TGTGCCAGCAGCTTAGACAGGGGATACGAGCAGTACTTC. Amino acid sequence: CASSLDRGYEQYF.

The V gene is TRBV4-1, the J gene TRBJ1-1, with D possibly TRBD1 on 6 matching bases. V lost 0 bases to trimming and J lost 0 bases, with 11 bases between them. The CDR3 loop spans 16 amino acids. The V gene's germline CDR1 is MGHRA and CDR2 YSYEKL. As DNA, the CDR3 is TGCGCCAGCAGCCAAGATAATCGGGACATGAACACTGAAGCTTTCTTT. Amino acids: CASSQDNRDMNTEAFF.

This chain uses TRBV9 with TRBJ2-7; a possible D gene is TRBD2 (5 bases). V lost 0 bases, J lost 6 bases, and 16 bases lay in between. The CDR3 runs to 15 residues. Germline V gives CDR1 SGDLS, CDR2 YYNGEE. The CDR3, as DNA: TGTGCCAGCAGCGTAGGGTTGAGGGATTCGACCGAGCAGTACTTC. Translated: CASSVGLRDSTEQYF.

This chain joins TRBV6-5 and TRBJ2-7, with TRBD2 matching 7 bases. Germline values: CDR1 MNHEY, CDR2 SVGAGI. V was clipped by 6 bases and J by 2 bases; unmatched bases: 7. This CDR3 contains 14 residues. The chain's CDR3 is CASRERGAAYEQYF. The CDR3 bases are TGTGCCAGCAGGGAGCGGGGCGCCGCCTACGAGCAGTACTTC.

The V gene is TRBV11-2, the J gene TRBJ2-7, with 7 bases aligning to TRBD1. The V segment lost 4 bases and the J segment 3 bases; nucleotides outside the gene matches: 3. Germline V lookup: CDR1 SGHAT, CDR2 FQNNGV. CDR3 length: 13 residues. This CDR3 reads CASSYWDSYEQYF. CDR3 coding DNA: TGTGCCAGCAGCTACTGGGACAGCTACGAGCAGTACTTC.

J is TRBJ2-3 and V is TRBV7-2, with TRBD2 matching over 10 bases. The CDR3 contains 15 residues. With V trimmed by 8 bases and J by 2 bases, 7 bases remained unmatched. Germline loops: CDR1 SGHTA, CDR2 FQGNSA. Here the CDR3 reads CASGSSGGLTDTQYF. The CDR3 DNA reads TGTGCCAGCGGGTCTAGCGGGGGCCTCACAGATACGCAGTATTTT.

This chain joins TRBV6-6 and TRBJ2-2, with D hard to call. Germline V gene data show CDR1 as MNHNY and CDR2 as SVGAGI (reference sequence). With 3 bases removed from V and 8 bases from J, the gap between germline ends came to 7 bases. The CDR3 totals 12 residues. CDR3 sequence: CASSYVNGELFF. CDR3 DNA sequence: TGTGCCAGCAGTTATGTAAATGGGGAGCTGTTTTTT.

V is TRBV27 and J is TRBJ1-2, with 7 bases identical to TRBD1. Germline V gene sequence: CDR1 MNHEY, CDR2 SMNVEV (reference sequence). Trimming at V came to 4 bases and at J to 4 bases, leaving 9 bases not matched to a gene. The length of the CDR3 is 15 residues. CDR3 in amino acids: CASSSLQGHSYGYTF. The CDR3 DNA reads TGTGCCAGCAGTTCGCTACAGGGGCATTCCTATGGCTACACCTTC.

The V and J genes are TRBV7-8 and TRBJ2-2, with 8 nucleotides matching TRBD1. Germline assignment: CDR1 SGHVS and CDR2 FQNEAQ. The CDR3 is 14 amino acids. The trim removed 3 bases at V and 10 bases at J, leaving 7 bases unmatched. In nucleotides, the CDR3 is TGTGCCAGCAGCTTGAGGACAGGGTTCGAGGAGCTGTTTTTT. This translates into CASSLRTGFEELFF.

This clone was picked up a small number of times. V and J are TRBV4-1 and TRBJ2-7, with a possible D match to TRBD1 (6 bases). Germline V gene data show CDR1 as MGHRA and CDR2 as YSYEKL. CDR3 length: 15 amino acids. The V gene lost 2 bases and the J gene lost 3 bases, with 14 bases spanning the gap. The CDR3 sequence: CASSQPATGHYEQYF. DNA for the CDR3: TGCGCCAGCAGCCAACCAGCGACAGGTCACTACGAGCAGTACTTC.

V gene TRBV5-1 combines with J gene TRBJ1-1; TRBD1 agrees at 7 bases. CDR3 size: 14 residues. CDR1 is SGHRS, CDR2 YFSETQ, per germline. The V gene end was trimmed by 2 bases and the J gene end by 5 bases; junction bases not matched to a gene: 6. Here the CDR3 DNA reads TGCGCCAGCAGCTTACAGGGGAGTGGGACTGAAGCTTTCTTT. It codes for CASSLQGSGTEAFF.